Listed here are 18 T cell receptor beta chains from one sample, sequenced in a study of cytomegalovirus exposure and HLA in healthy donors. Both 60 Vbeta primers and 13 Jbeta primers went into the PCR. The assay was immunoSEQ multiplex PCR, and TCRdb's table has in-frame clones only and misses some. The sample lists 50,000 to 80,000 clones, over 70% occurring once. The sample comprised PBMCs. These receptors originate from a male donor in good health and CMV-seropositive.

This clone occurred a few times. V is TRBV5-6 and J is TRBJ1-4, with D tentatively TRBD1 (6 bases). The CDR3 spans 16 residues. Germline-derived CDR1 and CDR2 are SGHDT and YYEEEE. Trimming left V 4 bases short and J 0 bases short, with 13 bases between. Here the CDR3 reads CASSRGAQATNEKLFF. The CDR3 DNA is TGTGCCAGCAGCCGGGGGGCACAAGCAACTAATGAAAAACTGTTTTTT.

This clone was seen only once. The chain has TRBV18 and TRBJ2-3; D may be TRBD2 (7 bases). The CDR3 runs to 15 residues. CDR1 and CDR2 from the germline V gene are KGHSH and LQKENI. V was pared by 2 bases and J by 5 bases, with 14 bases between. CDR3 residues: CASSPTGGALDTQYF. The CDR3 coding sequence is TGTGCCAGCTCACCAACGGGGGGCGCGTTAGATACGCAGTATTTT.

The sample holds one count of this clone. The chain recombines TRBV2 with TRBJ1-5, with a tentative D call TRBD1 (6 bases). The CDR3 is made up of 16 amino acids. Trimming took off 5 bases at V and 6 bases at J, with 20 bases between the two ends. Looked up from germline, CDR1 is SNHLY and CDR2 is FYNNEI. The CDR3 is CASSFLMDSKGQPQHF. The CDR3 region has the DNA TGTGCCAGCAGTTTCCTTATGGACAGCAAGGGTCAGCCCCAGCATTTT.

The count of this clone is one. This rearrangement joins TRBV27 to TRBJ2-7, with D possibly matching TRBD1 (6 bases). This CDR3 comprises 14 residues. CDR1 is MNHEY and CDR2 is SMNVEV in the germline V gene (reference sequence). V was pared by 6 bases and J by 3 bases, with 15 bases between. CDR3 sequence reads: CASSPQGTIYEQYF. The CDR3 bases are TGTGCCAGCAGCCCTCAGGGGACGATCTACGAGCAGTACTTC.

The chain is built from TRBV6-5 and TRBJ2-5; TRBD2 matches 8 bases. Germline lookup yields CDR1 MNHEY and CDR2 SVGAGI. With V trimmed by 7 bases and J by 5 bases, 12 bases remained unmatched. The CDR3 length is 15 residues. CDR3 DNA: TGTGCCAGCACTGGGCCAGCGGGGGCTGGGGAGACCCAGTACTTC. It specifies CASTGPAGAGETQYF.

The rearrangement joins TRBV28 to TRBJ2-3; 7 nucleotides agree with TRBD1. Germline trimming cut 5 bases from V and 6 bases from J; bases unmatched to any gene: 11. This CDR3 is built from 15 residues. Per germline, CDR1 MDHEN and CDR2 SYDVKM. This CDR3 is CASSRQGSLGDTQYF. The CDR3 DNA reads as TGTGCCAGCAGTCGACAGGGTAGCTTGGGGGATACGCAGTATTTT.

A single count supports this clone. This chain connects TRBV30 to TRBJ1-3, with D perhaps matching TRBD1 (5 bases). Per the germline V gene, CDR1 is GTSNPN and CDR2 is SVGIG (reference sequence). CDR3 length: 16 residues. V was clipped by 0 bases and J by 1 base, with 13 bases between them. The CDR3 region is CAWSVRQGHSGNTIYF. The CDR3 DNA reads TGTGCCTGGAGTGTACGTCAGGGCCATTCTGGAAACACCATATATTTT.

V is TRBV5-1 and J is TRBJ1-4; TRBD1 aligns across 7 bases. The CDR3 length is 17 residues. Germline CDR1 is SGHRS and CDR2 is YFSETQ. The ends lost 0 bases at V and 2 bases at J; junction bases unmatched: 7. The CDR3 here is CASSLGQGMPTNEKLFF. The CDR3 region has the DNA TGCGCCAGCAGCTTGGGACAGGGAATGCCTACTAATGAAAAACTGTTTTTT.

The V and J genes are TRBV19 and TRBJ1-6; 9 nucleotides match TRBD1. CDR1 LNHDA and CDR2 SQIVND come from the germline V gene (reference sequence). V gave up 6 bases and J gave up 9 bases; unmatched junction bases: 6. The length of the CDR3 is 14 residues. CDR3 loop: CASRETGGISPLHF. DNA for the CDR3: TGTGCCAGTAGGGAGACAGGGGGAATTTCACCCCTCCACTTT.

This clone was picked up one time. The chain employs TRBV4-1 and TRBJ2-2; no clear D gene. The V end lost 1 base, the J end lost 7 bases, and 4 bases lay between the germline ends. The CDR3 has 12 residues. CDR1 and CDR2 from the germline V gene are MGHRA and YSYEKL. The CDR3 protein is CASSQVIGELFF. The DNA of the CDR3 is TGCGCCAGCAGCCAAGTTATCGGGGAGCTGTTTTTT.

The chain has TRBV29-1 and TRBJ1-2; D gene uncertain. Germline CDR1 reads SQVTM; CDR2 reads ANQGSEA. V lost 1 base and J lost 7, with 19 bases in between. The length of the CDR3 is 15 residues. The CDR3 loop is CSVEGSSGSVRGYTF. Written as DNA, the CDR3 is TGCAGCGTTGAAGGGAGCTCTGGCTCTGTCCGTGGCTACACCTTC. The variable domain in full, completed from reference TRBV29-1 and TRBJ1-2, reads SAVISQKPSRDICQRGTSLTIQCQVDSQVTMMFWYRQQPGQSLTLIATANQGSEATYESGFVIDKFPISRPNLTFSTLTVSNMSPEDSSIYLCSVEGSSGSVRGYTFGSGTRLTVV.

The chain uses TRBV10-3 and TRBJ2-7; 13 bases match TRBD2. The germline gives CDR1 ENHRY, CDR2 SYGVKD. Trimming removed 4 bases from V and 1 base from J; junction bases left unmatched: 4. The length of the CDR3 is 16 residues. CDR3 in DNA: TGTGCCATCAGTGGTCAGACTAGCGGGGGGTCCTACGAGCAGTACTTC. It yields the protein CAISGQTSGGSYEQYF.

The V and J genes are TRBV6-5 and TRBJ2-7; D is perhaps TRBD2 (6 bases). The CDR3 runs to 13 residues. The V end lost 7 bases, the J end lost 4 bases, and 14 bases lay between the germline ends. Germline CDR1 MNHEY, CDR2 SVGAGI. The CDR3, as DNA: TGTGCCAGCACCGCGGCGGGATCGTACGAGCAGTACTTC. It encodes CASTAAGSYEQYF.

The J gene is TRBJ2-3, the V gene TRBV30, with TRBD2 matching over 15 bases. The germline V gene has CDR1 GTSNPN and CDR2 SVGIG (reference sequence). Trimming cost V 2 bases and J 5 bases; bases outside gene matches: 5. There are 16 residues in the CDR3. CDR3 loop: CAWSTGLAGGRDTQYF. DNA for the CDR3: TGTGCCTGGAGTACTGGACTAGCGGGGGGGAGAGATACGCAGTATTTT.

V and J are TRBV30 and TRBJ2-5; tentative D call: TRBD2 (5 bases). Trimming took 4 bases from V and 2 from J, leaving 14 bases between them. The germline V gene has CDR1 GTSNPN and CDR2 SVGIG (reference sequence). The CDR3 is 14 amino acids. The CDR3: CAWTLGGWQETQYF. The CDR3 DNA reads TGTGCCTGGACCCTCGGAGGCTGGCAAGAGACCCAGTACTTC.

The rearrangement links TRBV9 to TRBJ2-1; tentatively, D is TRBD2 (6 bases). CDR1 is SGDLS and CDR2 is YYNGEE in the germline V gene. CDR3 length: 15 amino acids. The ends were cut back, 2 bases at V and 4 bases at J, with 13 bases in the middle. In nucleotides, the CDR3 is TGTGCCAGCAGCGTTAGCGGAGAGTCTTACAATGAGCAGTTCTTC. Its protein product is CASSVSGESYNEQFF.

J is TRBJ2-3 and V is TRBV5-6; TRBD2 aligns across 9 bases. The CDR3 has 18 residues. Germline CDR1 reads SGHDT; CDR2 reads YYEEEE. V trimming: 3 bases; J trimming: 3 bases; junction bases outside the gene matches: 14. The CDR3 DNA reads TGTGCCAGCAGCTCACCCTTGGCGGGGGGGCGCGGGACAGATACGCAGTATTTT. This codes for CASSSPLAGGRGTDTQYF.

V gene TRBV5-1 combines with J gene TRBJ1-5; D uncertain. Trimming shortened V by 0 bases and J by 0 bases, and 7 bases separated the two germline ends. This CDR3 is built from 15 residues. The germline V gene encodes CDR1 SGHRS and CDR2 YFSETQ. CDR3: CASSLESGSNQPQHF. As DNA, the CDR3 is TGCGCCAGCAGCTTGGAGTCAGGTAGCAATCAGCCCCAGCATTTT.